What follows are 16 T cell receptor beta chains derived from one specimen sequenced in a study of metastatic and nonmetastatic thyroid tumors (dated by TCRdb to the early 2020s). To prepare the library, PCR was applied. Sequencing relied on an Illumina HiSeq 4000. The public reads were run again by TCRdb, first through fastp at Q25 and then through MiXCR, and only productive beta chains were kept. The sample table shows 80,000 to 85,000 clones, and around 13% are seen once. Over 7% of the sample is taken by the ten largest. No patient had received any treatment before thyroid surgery. The sample comprised tumor tissue. The receptor set was obtained from a female donor with papillary thyroid cancer or a benign thyroid nodule (not recorded which). Some clones in this sample may be carry-over from other donors' samples.

There are many counts of this clone. The V gene is TRBV10-2, the J gene TRBJ2-2; 8 positions match TRBD1. There are 14 residues in the CDR3. J was trimmed by 3 bases and V by 6 bases; bases with no gene match: 3. CDR1 and CDR2 (germline): WSHSY, SAAADI. The CDR3 coding sequence is TGCGCCAGCAGGAGACAGGGGTACACCGGGGAGCTGTTTTTT. Protein: CASRRQGYTGELFF.

This clone was counted only a few times. The chain links TRBV19 to TRBJ2-5, with 7 bases lining up with TRBD1. Per germline, CDR1 LNHDA and CDR2 SQIVND (reference sequence). The length of the CDR3 is 15 residues. V shed 3 bases and J 1 base; nucleotides not matched to a gene: 5. CDR3 nucleotide sequence: TGTGCCAGTAGTATCCGTGGGACAGCCCAAGAGACCCAGTACTTC. Amino acids: CASSIRGTAQETQYF.

This clone was recorded many times. The chain is built from TRBV2 and TRBJ2-7; 11 bases fit TRBD2. The CDR3 contains 14 residues. The V gene's germline CDR1 is SNHLY and CDR2 FYNNEI. The V and J ends lost 10 bases and 6 bases, in that order; junction bases with no gene match: 11. The CDR3 DNA sequence: TGTGCCACCAAGAATGGACTAGCGGGTGTCGAGCAGTACTTC. Amino acid sequence: CATKNGLAGVEQYF.

On this clone: Sequence at one end of the junction differs from germline and may be a read error. The chain links TRBV9 to TRBJ2-1; TRBD1 matches 7 bases. Per germline, CDR1 SGDLS and CDR2 YYNGEE. This CDR3 is 15 amino acids long. CDR3 coding DNA: TGTGCCAGCAGCCAGGGGGATCGGACACTCAATGAGCCGTTCTTC. Translated, it gives CASSQGDRTLNEPFF.

This clone was detected many times. The chain has TRBV4-1 and TRBJ1-4; D is uncertain. Germline CDR1 MGHRA, CDR2 YSYEKL. V dropped 0 bases and J dropped 8 bases, with 13 bases sitting between them. The CDR3 totals 15 residues. The CDR3 bases are TGCGCCAGCAGCCAAGAGAGAACCCCTGGGGAAAAACTGTTTTTT. Encoded protein: CASSQERTPGEKLFF.

This clone was seen a handful of times. Compared with germline, one end of the junction differs, possibly owing to a read error. The chain uses TRBV6-5 and TRBJ1-5, with D possibly TRBD1 on 6 matching bases. CDR3 size: 15 residues. Germline lookup yields CDR1 MNHEY and CDR2 SVGAGI. The CDR3 coding sequence is TGTGCCAGCGGTTACGGGGGCTTGGGAAATCAGCCCCAGCATTTT. It is translated as CASGYGGLGNQPQHF.

Worth noting for this clone: A much larger clone differs by one base, so this may be a read error. Other DNA sequences in the sample encode the same CDR3. The gene calls are TRBV6-1 and TRBJ2-5; 7 bases align to TRBD1. The CDR3 consists of 13 residues. V dropped 6 bases and J dropped 5; count of bases not matched to a gene: 6. Germline-derived CDR1 and CDR2 are MNHNS and SASEGT. In DNA, the CDR3 is TGTGCCAGCAGCCAGGACAGGATTGAGACCCAGTACTTC. Its protein product is CASSQDRIETQYF.

This clone came up once. Relative to the germline gene, one junction end is altered; a read error may explain this. The gene calls are TRBV5-1 and TRBJ1-2; maybe TRBD1 (5 bases). The CDR3 has 16 residues. Germline V gives CDR1 SGHRS, CDR2 YFSETQ. CDR3 DNA sequence: TGCGCCAGCAGCGCAAGCCGGGACCTAGCTACCTATTGCTACACCTTC. Translating it yields CASSASRDLATYCYTF.

About this clone itself: Possible read error: a much larger clone is one base away. Here the CDR3 omits its conserved ending phenylalanine or tryptophan, so a read error is the likely source. The chain joins TRBV10-3 to TRBJ1-1; 7 bases are a match to TRBD1. CDR1 is ENHRY and CDR2 is SYGVKD in the germline V gene. The CDR3 extends over 13 amino acids. The J segment lost 1 base and the V segment lost 6 bases, leaving 2 bases of the junction unmatched. CDR3 amino acids: CAISWDRNTEAFS. The CDR3 DNA reads TGTGCCATCAGCTGGGACAGGAACACTGAAGCTTTCTCT.

This clone was recorded many times. The gene calls are TRBV19 and TRBJ1-5; possible D gene TRBD1, 5 bases. The V gene lost 3 bases and the J gene lost 3 bases, with 18 bases spanning the gap. The CDR3 runs 17 residues. Per the germline V gene, CDR1 is LNHDA and CDR2 is SQIVND (reference sequence). The CDR3 loop is CASSIRAATASNQPQHF. CDR3 coding DNA: TGTGCCAGTAGTATCAGGGCCGCGACTGCTTCCAATCAGCCCCAGCATTTT.

This chain links TRBV14 with TRBJ2-3; TRBD1 matches at 7 bases. The germline V gene has CDR1 SGHDN and CDR2 FVKESK. The CDR3 has 17 residues. V shed 5 bases and J 1 base; nucleotides not matched to a gene: 12. The CDR3 bases are TGTGCCAGCAGCATACGACAGGGTGCCGCGGGCACAGATACGCAGTATTTT. It encodes CASSIRQGAAGTDTQYF.

This clone came up many times. The chain recombines TRBV9 with TRBJ1-4, with D unclear. CDR1 is SGDLS and CDR2 is YYNGEE in the germline V gene. The CDR3 is 12 residues long. The V end lost 0 bases, the J end lost 13 bases, and 10 bases lay between the germline ends. For the CDR3, the DNA is TGTGCCAGCAGCGTAGGAGGGAATAGACTGTTTTTT. It specifies CASSVGGNRLFF.

This clone was recorded at least ten times. The genes are TRBV20-1 and TRBJ2-7, with a possible D match to TRBD2 (6 bases). The CDR3 loop spans 13 amino acids. V lost 6 bases and J 5 bases, leaving 17 bases between the germline ends. The V gene's germline CDR1 is DFQATT and CDR2 SNEGSKA (reference sequence). The CDR3 spells CSASTSWGDEQYF. Here the CDR3 DNA reads TGCAGTGCCAGCACTAGCTGGGGTGACGAGCAGTACTTC.

This clone has at least ten counts. V is TRBV20-1 and J is TRBJ1-1; D is ambiguous. Germline assignment: CDR1 DFQATT and CDR2 SNEGSKA (reference sequence). This CDR3 has 14 amino acids. Trimming removed 0 bases at V and 11 bases at J, with 19 bases between. For the CDR3, the DNA is TGCAGTGCTAGAGATCCTTCGTCGGCAGGTGGGGCTTTCTTT. This codes for CSARDPSSAGGAFF.

This clone has a count of ten or more. A single base separates this from a much larger clone, so it may be a read error. The J gene is TRBJ2-7, the V gene TRBV2; a weak D match, TRBD1 (5 bases). The CDR3 has 14 residues. Trimming took off 6 bases at V and 5 bases at J, with 17 bases between the two ends. Germline-derived CDR1 and CDR2 are SNHLY and FYNNEI. CDR3 DNA: TGTGCCAGCAGAGGGGCAGGGTCTCGCCACGAGCAGTACTTC. Translating it yields CASRGAGSRHEQYF.

This clone was observed many times. A read error is possible here, since a much larger clone lies one base away. Here the CDR3 reads CASSEAGTYNQPQRF. The CDR3 DNA follows: TGTGCCAGCAGTGAAGCGGGCACCTACAATCAGCCCCAGCGTTTT. The chain has TRBV6-1 and TRBJ1-5; D gene unclear. CDR1 and CDR2 from the germline V gene are MNHNS and SASEGT. The CDR3 has 15 amino acids.